The 2 T cell receptor beta chains below all came from one sample that was sequenced in a study of vaccination and CD4 T cells after COVID-19 (dated by TCRdb to 2022 to 2024). According to the study, the label for this sample's treatment or condition signals: approximately 9-day PBMC culture with coronavirus spike peptide pools or control peptides (ViraFEST assay). Their antigens remain unidentified. Library preparation was by PCR. These reads were obtained on an Illumina iSeq 100. DNA from cultured CD4+ T cells underwent TCR sequencing with the Oncomine TCR Beta short-read assay at the Johns Hopkins FTIC core. The raw public data were reprocessed by TCRdb itself: fastp quality trimming at Q25, MiXCR clonotype calling, in-frame beta chains only. One record per CDR3 amino acid sequence lists the most common genes and DNA. The sample profile shows about 15,000 distinct CDR3 sequences; around 60% of them were found once. The top ten clones comprise approximately 10% of the sample.

The sample was CD4+ T cells from blood, cultured in vitro. The receptors come from a human donor who had recovered from COVID-19.

The gene calls are TRBV7-2 and TRBJ1-5; no clear D gene. The CDR3 consists of 13 residues. The germline V and J ends were trimmed by 0 bases and 7 bases, with 7 bases remaining between them. Germline V gene lookup returns CDR1 SGHTA and CDR2 FQGNSA. CDR3 bases: TGTGCCAGCAGCTTAGCGCCGTCGCAGCCCCAGCATTTT. Protein: CASSLAPSQPQHF.

V and J are TRBV27 and TRBJ2-1; 7 positions agree with TRBD2. Germline values: CDR1 MNHEY, CDR2 SMNVEV (reference sequence). This CDR3 has 16 amino acids. J gave up 1 base and V 5 bases, and 8 bases lay outside the gene matches. The CDR3 coding sequence is TGTGCCAGCAGTACCACTACTAGCGTATCCTACAATGAGCAGTTCTTC. This translates into CASSTTTSVSYNEQFF.